The clone carrying this T cell receptor (beta chain) was detected ten times or more. Its matching antigen is unknown. This entry comes from a study of T cells in Graves' hyperthyroidism and ophthalmopathy. General observations from the study: Clonotypes that were expanded in thyroid above 0.001 mostly appeared in blood too.

Patients aged 18 to 65 had newly diagnosed hyperthyroidism of under 2 months' duration. The CDR3 extends over 15 amino acids. Germline CDR1 reads MNHNY; CDR2 reads SVGAGI (reference sequence). The V end was cut by 0 bases, the J end by 1 base, with 10 bases between. It was RNA transcripts that yielded the amplified TCR beta CDR3 regions. Primed by the HTBI set, a first-round RT-PCR was run on the TCR CDR3. TCRdb fed the multiplex PCR reads into MiXCR, producing one record per CDR3 protein. Altogether approximately 590,000 distinct CDR3 sequences are present, 15% to 17% being singletons, with the ten largest covering around 7.8%.

Sequenced input: blood. The chain joins TRBV6-6 to TRBJ2-7; a weak D match, TRBD1 (6 bases). The clonotype comes from a woman aged 25 to 39 with Graves' hyperthyroidism. The CDR3 region is CASSYSGDISYEQYF. CDR3 bases: TGTGCCAGCAGTTACTCGGGGGACATTTCCTACGAGCAGTACTTC.